A single sample is the source of the 3 T cell receptor beta chains below, sequenced in a study of blood T cell repertoires in COVID-19 (TCRdb year 2020). Library generation was performed with the immunoSEQ multiplex PCR assay. Here the immuneACCESS table is served through TCRdb, limited to in-frame sequences with V and J called. Missing clones are a known gap in these copies; in checked studies unresolved V genes cover under half, and the rest lacks a known reason. The sample profile shows about 110,000 clones; over 60% of them were found once. The top ten hold about 4.7% of the sample. Sequencing used peripheral blood. These receptors all come from a human donor in a cohort sampled during active or convalescent COVID-19.

This clone has more than one count but fewer than ten. This chain links TRBV6-1 with TRBJ2-7; tentative D call: TRBD1 (6 bases). Deletions cut 3 bases from V and 1 base from J, with 10 bases between. The CDR3 length is 14 residues. From germline, CDR1 is MNHNS and CDR2 SASEGT. Here the CDR3 reads CASSDWDKSYEQYF. The CDR3 coding sequence is TGTGCCAGCAGTGATTGGGACAAGTCCTACGAGCAGTACTTC.

The chain combines TRBV10-3 with TRBJ2-3; maybe TRBD2 (7 bases). V was trimmed by 8 bases and J by 4 bases, leaving 28 bases between them. Looked up from germline, CDR1 is ENHRY and CDR2 is SYGVKD. There are 18 residues in the CDR3. The CDR3 sequence: CAIPPTLRGGVGADTQYF. The CDR3 DNA reads TGTGCCATCCCTCCGACCCTTAGGGGGGGAGTCGGTGCAGATACGCAGTATTTT.

This clone occurred once. This chain joins TRBV3-1 (or the pseudogene TRBV3-2) and TRBJ1-2; TRBD1 matches 7 bases. CDR1 and CDR2 (germline): LGHDT, YNNKEL (reference sequence). V was clipped by 1 base and J by 7 bases; unmatched bases: 9. This CDR3 has 15 residues. CDR3 coding DNA: TGTGCCAGCAGCCAAGGCACAGGGGCGTTGGCTGGCTACACCTTC. Protein product: CASSQGTGALAGYTF.